Listed below are T cell receptor beta chains from one sample, sequenced in a study of PD-1 blockade in classical Hodgkin lymphoma. The protocol was immunoSEQ multiplex PCR, while the TCRdb copy is restricted to in-frame clones and leaves out a portion. The table records 150,000 or so clones, around 84% of them present only once. Sequences were derived from peripheral blood mononuclear cells (PBMCs), sampled before the second cycle of nivolumab. The origin of the receptors is a human donor with classical Hodgkin lymphoma. Both conserved end residues are part of each CDR3. The D gene is left open where the match is weak. Clone size is not always given. Where it is, it says once, few, many or a class for expanded clones.

d_call j_call v_call clone_size cdr3_nt cdr3_aa
- TRBJ1-1 TRBV28 - TGTGCCAGCAGTTTATTGGCAGTAATGAACACTGAAGCTTTCTTT CASSLLAVMNTEAFF
TRBD2 TRBJ2-5 TRBV18 - TGTGCCAGCTCGGGGTCTAGCGGCCAAGAGACCCAGTACTTC CASSGSSGQETQYF
- TRBJ1-5 TRBV23-1 - TGCGCCAGCAGTCAACCCCGGGGGCAGGGTCCTCTTATTAGCAATCAGCCCCAGCATTTT CASSQPRGQGPLISNQPQHF
- TRBJ1-2 TRBV6-6 - TGTGCCGTCATTGGGTTCCCCTATGGCTACACCTTC CAVIGFPYGYTF
TRBD1 TRBJ1-2 TRBV19 few TGTGCCAGTAGTATAGTGGGGACAGACTATGGCTACACCTTC CASSIVGTDYGYTF
- TRBJ2-7 TRBV6-5 - TGTGCCAGCAGCTTGACCTACGAGCAGTACTTC CASSLTYEQYF
- TRBJ1-4 TRBV6-1 - TGTGCCAGCAGTCTCCGGACGACGGTAACGAAAAAACTGTTTTTT CASSLRTTVTKKLFF
- TRBJ2-6 TRBV27 - TGTGCCAGCAGTTTATTTCACCCAGGGCGCACTGGGGCCAACGTCCTGACTTTC CASSLFHPGRTGANVLTF
- TRBJ1-1 TRBV27 - TGTGCCAGCAGTTTATGGACGGACACTGAAGCTTTCTTT CASSLWTDTEAFF
- TRBJ2-1 TRBV11-3 - TGTGCCAGCAGCCCTCGGGTCGAGGGGGAGCAGTTCTTC CASSPRVEGEQFF
TRBD2 TRBJ2-1 TRBV7-2 - TGTGCCAGCAGCCCGGACTCTAGCGGCAACTACAATGAGCAGTTCTTC CASSPDSSGNYNEQFF
TRBD1 TRBJ2-2 TRBV5-1 few TGCGCCAGCAGCCTTGGCCCAGGGGGGAACACCGGGGAGCTGTTTTTT CASSLGPGGNTGELFF
- TRBJ2-2 TRBV28 - TGTGCCAGCAACCACTTGACTCATAGGAACACCGGGGAGCTGTTTTTT CASNHLTHRNTGELFF
- TRBJ1-4 TRBV25-1 - TGTGCCAGCAGTGAACGGGGCAGGTTCTTGCTTTTT CASSERGRFLLF
- TRBJ2-7 TRBV6-5 - TGTGCCAGCAGTTACTCGTACGCAGCGCCGACCGACGAGCAGTACTTC CASSYSYAAPTDEQYF
- TRBJ1-2 TRBV6-5 - TGTGCCAGCAGTCAACAGTGGTTTGGCTACACCTTC CASSQQWFGYTF
TRBD2 TRBJ2-1 TRBV7-3 few TGTGCCAGCAGCCAACTAGCGGGGGAAATGGAGCAGTTCTTC CASSQLAGEMEQFF
- TRBJ1-5 TRBV7-2 - TGTGCCAGCAGCTTCGAGAGGGCCGGGTTACAGCCCCAGCATTTT CASSFERAGLQPQHF
TRBD1 TRBJ1-2 TRBV6-5 many TGTGCCAGCAGTGCCAGGGGGCTCCTTAACTATGGCTACACCTTC CASSARGLLNYGYTF
- TRBJ2-2 TRBV27 - TGTGCCAGCAGTTTTCTAGGGGCCGGGGGGGAGCTGTTTTTT CASSFLGAGGELFF
- TRBJ2-5 TRBV4-3 - TGCGCCAGCAGCCAAGACTCGTACCAAGAGACCCAGTACTTC CASSQDSYQETQYF
TRBD1 TRBJ1-5 TRBV2 - TGTGCCAGCAGGAGAACGGGACAGGGGGTTGGGCCCCAGCATTTT CASRRTGQGVGPQHF
- TRBJ1-1 TRBV21-1 - TGTGCCAGCAGTTCCCCGGGGAGTGAAGCTTTCTTT CASSSPGSEAFF
TRBD1 TRBJ1-1 TRBV6-6 - TGTGCCAGCAGTTATCGGGGGACAGACACTGAAGCTTTCTTT CASSYRGTDTEAFF
TRBD1 TRBJ1-4 TRBV15 - TGTGCCACCAGCAGAGGAGGACAGGGGGCGTCTCGTCCACCTAATGAAAAACTGTTTTTT CATSRGGQGASRPPNEKLFF